The clone carrying this TCR beta chain was found a few times. The sample originates from a study of T-cell memory formation after mild COVID-19. The germline CDR1 and CDR2 sequences are ENHRY and SYGVKD. The CDR3 sequence is 12 residues long. Deletions cut 0 bases from V and 10 bases from J, with 10 bases between. TCRdb ran MiXCR on the 5' RACE reads and lists one entry per CDR3 protein. The table lists 110,000 or so distinct CDR3 sequences, 20% to 25% of them singletons. The specimen was PBMCs or a T cell subset sorted from them (not recorded which). The chain has TRBV10-3 and TRBJ2-7; D gene uncertain. The receptor comes from a man younger than 35 who had mild COVID-19 (a few samples of this study predate the infection). Cell type and time point are not known. DNA for the CDR3: TGTGCCATCAGTGAGTCTGACGGAATTCAGTACTTC. Protein sequence: CAISESDGIQYF.